The clone carrying this T cell receptor (beta chain) was picked up a small number of times. Antigen unknown. The record originates from a study of blood T cells in healthy people across ages. Points from the study as a whole: There were more naive CD4+ cells and higher diversity in long-lived donors than in aged donors. Age advanced and TCR beta diversity per million T cells fell, roughly linearly.

Germline loops: CDR1 MNHNY, CDR2 SVGAGI (reference sequence). CDR3 size: 14 residues. The V gene end was trimmed by 6 bases and the J gene end by 7 bases; junction bases not matched to a gene: 8. The people who gave samples were healthy Caucasians from Russia, aged roughly 6 to 90. A J-beta primer mix and a sample-barcoded 5' primer were used in a second PCR of roughly 6 to 11 cycles. A template-switch adaptor with 12 random nucleotides tagged each cDNA molecule. TCRdb redid the calling of the 5' RACE reads with MiXCR, one entry per CDR3 protein. The table has about 830,000 distinct CDR3 sequences, less than 80% seen once.

This chain joins TRBV6-6 and TRBJ2-5; 10 bases agree with TRBD1. Source material: blood. This receptor was identified in a man aged 30-40 years in good health. CDR3 sequence: CASRIRDRGATQYF. The CDR3 nucleotides are TGTGCCAGCAGAATTAGGGACAGGGGAGCGACCCAGTACTTC.